The 10 T cell receptor beta chains listed next were all sequenced from one sample in a study of spatial heterogeneity in lung cancer. TCRdb processed the 5' RACE reads anew with MiXCR; each CDR3 protein has one entry. The sample consists of tens of thousands of distinct CDR3 sequences, approximately 5.2% of them appearing once. The time point was: sample taken at primary tumor resection. The specimen comprised PBMCs, sampled at surgery. These receptors all stem from a female donor with early-stage non-small cell lung cancer.

The chain uses TRBV6-2 or TRBV6-3 and TRBJ1-5, with D unresolved. CDR1 is MNHEY, CDR2 SVGEGT, per germline. The CDR3 has 17 residues. Trimming left V 2 bases short and J 6 bases short, with 20 bases between. The CDR3 DNA reads TGTGCCAGCAGTTACCTGAACGGACTGGAAAAGAGTCAGCCCCAGCATTTT. This gives the protein CASSYLNGLEKSQPQHF.

This clonotype was found many times. V gene TRBV7-2 combines with J gene TRBJ2-7; 10 bases agree with TRBD1. In germline, CDR1 is SGHTA, CDR2 FQGNSA. CDR3 length: 15 residues. Trimming removed 1 base from V and 7 bases from J; junction bases left unmatched: 7. The CDR3 sequence: CASSLEGQGYREQYF. The CDR3 nucleotides read TGTGCCAGCAGCTTAGAGGGACAGGGGTATAGAGAGCAGTACTTC.

This clonotype came up many times. This chain uses TRBV7-8 with TRBJ2-5; 8 bases map to TRBD1. With 11 bases clipped from V and 3 bases from J, the junction kept 5 bases outside the gene matches. The germline gives CDR1 SGHVS, CDR2 FQNEAQ. CDR3 length: 12 amino acids. CDR3 sequence (DNA): TGTGCCTCCCAGGGGGCTGAAGAGACCCAGTACTTC. Translation gives CASQGAEETQYF. The full variable domain, its missing parts supplied by reference TRBV7-8 and TRBJ2-5, is GAGVSQSPRYKVAKRGQDVALRCDPISGHVSLFWYQQALGQGPEFLTYFQNEAQLDKSGLPSDRFFAERPEGSVSTLKIQRTQQEDSAVYLCASQGAEETQYFGPGTRLLVL.

The gene calls are TRBV7-9 and TRBJ1-3; D unclear. V dropped 7 bases and J dropped 0 bases, with 10 bases sitting between them. The CDR3 extends over 14 amino acids. Germline CDR1 SEHNR, CDR2 FQNEAQ (reference sequence). As DNA, the CDR3 is TGTGCCAGCAAAGGGCCGAGCTCTGGAAACACCATATATTTT. It codes for CASKGPSSGNTIYF.

There are a few counts of this clonotype. The chain joins TRBV4-1 to TRBJ2-1; possible D gene TRBD2, 7 bases. The CDR3 covers 14 residues. V shed 3 bases and J shed 6 bases, with 12 bases lying between them. Germline V gives CDR1 MGHRA, CDR2 YSYEKL. CDR3 DNA sequence: TGCGCCAGCAGCCATCCGAGGGGGGGCAATGAGCAGTTCTTC. As protein: CASSHPRGGNEQFF.

This clonotype was observed a few times. The chain recombines TRBV20-1 with TRBJ1-3; 7 bases agree with TRBD1. The V segment lost 0 bases and the J segment 4 bases; nucleotides outside the gene matches: 0. The CDR3 runs 13 residues. CDR1 and CDR2 from the germline V gene are DFQATT and SNEGSKA (reference sequence). The CDR3 protein is CSARDRGGNTIYF. CDR3 DNA sequence: TGCAGTGCTAGAGACAGGGGGGGAAACACCATATATTTT.

The chain recombines TRBV28 with TRBJ2-2; TRBD1 might be the D (6 bases). Germline assignment: CDR1 MDHEN and CDR2 SYDVKM. The V and J ends lost 3 bases and 5 bases respectively, with 13 bases between them. The CDR3 loop spans 15 amino acids. The CDR3 nucleotides are TGTGCCAGCAGTTTTCAGGGGCCGGGGACCGGGGAGCTGTTTTTT. This codes for CASSFQGPGTGELFF. Filled out from reference TRBV28 and TRBJ2-2, the complete variable domain reads DVKVTQSSRYLVKRTGEKVFLECVQDMDHENMFWYRQDPGLGLRLIYFSYDVKMKEKGDIPEGYSVSREKKERFSLILESASTNQTSMYLCASSFQGPGTGELFFGEGSRLTVL.

This clonotype turned up a few times. This chain connects TRBV27 to TRBJ2-7, with D possibly being TRBD2 (6 bases). V was shortened by 6 bases and J by 3 bases, with 18 bases between the two germline ends. Per germline, CDR1 MNHEY and CDR2 SMNVEV (reference sequence). The CDR3 spans 15 residues. Here the CDR3 DNA reads TGTGCCAGCAGCCTCGGTGCGGGGCTAAACTACGAGCAGTACTTC. Amino acid sequence: CASSLGAGLNYEQYF.

This clonotype was counted many times. The chain joins TRBV12-3 or TRBV12-4 to TRBJ2-3, with 10 positions matching TRBD1. With V trimmed by 6 bases and J by 14 bases, 14 bases remained unmatched. The CDR3 sequence is 14 residues long. The CDR3 spells CASSSGDRGNRVYF. The DNA of the CDR3 is TGTGCCAGCAGCTCCGGGGACAGGGGCAACCGGGTGTATTTT.

This clonotype was seen many times. This chain uses TRBV23-1 with TRBJ2-2, with D perhaps matching TRBD1 (5 bases). TRBV23-1 is sorted into the ORF group, with uncertain function. The CDR3 runs 14 residues. V lost 6 bases, J lost 1 base, and 9 bases lay in between. The CDR3 spells CASSQDKNTGELFF. The CDR3 DNA sequence: TGCGCCAGCAGCCAGGACAAGAACACCGGGGAGCTGTTTTTT.